The 13 T cell receptor beta chains presented below share a single source sample, sequenced in a study of T-cell memory formation after mild COVID-19. TCRdb called the 5' RACE reads again in MiXCR, with one record for every CDR3 protein. The sample shows some 250,000 distinct CDR3 sequences, 8% to 10% of them seen only once. Input material: PBMCs or a T cell subset sorted from them (not recorded which). The receptors derive from a man aged 18-30 years who had mild COVID-19 (a few samples of this study predate the infection). Cell type and time point are not known.

The rearrangement uses TRBV4-2 and TRBJ1-5; 10 positions agree with TRBD1. The CDR3 totals 16 residues. The germline V gene has CDR1 LGHNA and CDR2 YNFKEQ. With V trimmed by 2 bases and J by 11 bases, 12 bases remained unmatched. The CDR3, as DNA: TGTGCCAGCAGCCAAAACCCGGGACAGGGGATGTCAGCCCAGCATTTT. This translates into CASSQNPGQGMSAQHF.

This clonotype was observed a handful of times. The CDR3: CASRRTSGGLGETQYF. In nucleotides, the CDR3 is TGTGCCAGCCGACGGACTAGCGGGGGTCTGGGGGAGACCCAGTACTTC. The chain uses TRBV27 and TRBJ2-5; TRBD2 agrees at 13 bases. CDR3 size: 16 residues. V shed 8 bases, J shed 5 bases, and the junction held 11 bases outside the gene matches. Germline values: CDR1 MNHEY, CDR2 SMNVEV (reference sequence).

The chain employs TRBV7-9 and TRBJ1-5, with D possibly being TRBD1 (6 bases). Germline loops: CDR1 SEHNR, CDR2 FQNEAQ (reference sequence). Trimming took 5 bases from V and 3 from J, leaving 11 bases between them. This CDR3 contains 14 residues. The CDR3 sequence: CASSPRDNNQPQHF. The CDR3, as DNA: TGTGCCAGCAGCCCCCGGGACAACAATCAGCCCCAGCATTTT.

This clonotype was counted ten times or more. The gene calls are TRBV6-1 and TRBJ2-7; D not resolved. Trimming removed 4 bases at V and 9 bases at J, with 10 bases between. Germline V gene data show CDR1 as MNHNS and CDR2 as SASEGT. The CDR3 covers 11 residues. CDR3 sequence reads: CASSASLGQYV. The CDR3, as DNA: TGTGCCAGCAGTGCCTCCTTGGGGCAGTACGTC.

This clonotype has ten or more counts. V usage is TRBV5-1 and J usage is TRBJ2-2; tentatively, D is TRBD2 (6 bases). CDR3 size: 15 residues. Trimming removed 1 base at V and 4 bases at J, with 11 bases between. CDR1 is SGHRS, CDR2 YFSETQ, per germline. DNA of the CDR3: TGCGCCAGCAGCTTGTCCTACGGGGGCACCGGGGAGCTGTTTTTT. Its translation is CASSLSYGGTGELFF.

In nucleotides, the CDR3 is TGTGCCAGCAGTCCCCAGGGGGGCGACAATCAGCCCCAGCATTTT. Protein product: CASSPQGGDNQPQHF. The chain combines TRBV12-3 or TRBV12-4 with TRBJ1-5, with 7 bases identical to TRBD1. The CDR3 covers 15 residues. Losses at the gene ends were 5 bases for V and 3 bases for J; bases not matched to a gene: 7.

By share of the sample, this clonotype is hyperexpanded. The chain carries TRBV5-1 and TRBJ2-1; D unresolved. This CDR3 has 15 residues. The V gene's germline CDR1 is SGHRS and CDR2 YFSETQ. With 0 bases removed from V and 5 bases from J, the gap between germline ends came to 12 bases. The CDR3 is CASSLDEPTDNEQFF. CDR3 DNA sequence: TGCGCCAGCAGCTTGGACGAGCCTACCGACAATGAGCAGTTCTTC.

This clonotype occurred a few times. This chain joins TRBV20-1 and TRBJ2-5, with TRBD2 identical over 11 bases. The CDR3 loop spans 14 amino acids. Germline loops: CDR1 DFQATT, CDR2 SNEGSKA (reference sequence). V gave up 5 bases and J gave up 4 bases; unmatched junction bases: 6. In DNA form, the CDR3 reads TGCAGTGCTGGGATAACTAGCGGGGGAGAGACCCAGTACTTC. This translates into CSAGITSGGETQYF.

This clonotype was seen a handful of times. The CDR3 region is CATSRVRTSDTGELFF. CDR3 coding DNA: TGTGCCACCAGCAGAGTGCGGACTAGCGATACCGGGGAGCTGTTTTTT. This sequence joins TRBV15 and TRBJ2-2; TRBD2 aligns across 9 bases. The CDR3 totals 16 residues. Germline V gene lookup returns CDR1 LNHNV and CDR2 YYDKDF (reference sequence). Trimming removed 1 base from V and 5 bases from J; junction bases left unmatched: 5.

At least ten counts were recorded for this clonotype. The genes are TRBV12-3 or TRBV12-4 and TRBJ1-1; 8 bases map to TRBD1. The CDR3 length is 13 residues. Unmatched junction bases numbered 9, after V lost 5 bases and J lost 10 bases. CDR3 loop: CASSTRTGLRAFF. In DNA form, the CDR3 reads TGTGCCAGCAGTACCCGGACAGGGTTAAGAGCTTTCTTT.

There are a few counts of this clonotype. The gene calls are TRBV6-2 or TRBV6-3 and TRBJ2-7; tentative D call: TRBD2 (5 bases). Germline V CDR1 and CDR2: MNHEY, SVGEGT. Trimming stripped 6 bases from V and 0 bases from J, with 12 bases between. There are 14 residues in the CDR3. The CDR3 sequence: CASSSGLSSYEQYV. The CDR3 region has the DNA TGTGCCAGCAGCAGCGGCCTAAGCTCCTACGAGCAGTACGTC.

The chain has TRBV6-2 or TRBV6-3 and TRBJ1-5; 9 nucleotides match TRBD1. J gave up 10 bases and V 5 bases, and 18 bases lay outside the gene matches. The CDR3 loop spans 17 amino acids. Germline V gene sequence: CDR1 MNHEY, CDR2 SVGEGT. The DNA of the CDR3 is TGTGCCAGCAGTCACACCCTCGGACAGGGACAGGGTCAACCCCAGCATTTT. Translation: CASSHTLGQGQGQPQHF.

This chain links TRBV9 with TRBJ2-1; a weak D match, TRBD2 (7 bases). The germline CDR1 and CDR2 sequences are SGDLS and YYNGEE. V gave up 0 bases and J gave up 0 bases, with 19 bases separating them. The CDR3 is made up of 19 amino acids. The DNA for the CDR3 is TGTGCCAGCAGCGTAGATGAGGGGGGGCCCAGGAACTCCTACAATGAGCAGTTCTTC. It encodes CASSVDEGGPRNSYNEQFF.